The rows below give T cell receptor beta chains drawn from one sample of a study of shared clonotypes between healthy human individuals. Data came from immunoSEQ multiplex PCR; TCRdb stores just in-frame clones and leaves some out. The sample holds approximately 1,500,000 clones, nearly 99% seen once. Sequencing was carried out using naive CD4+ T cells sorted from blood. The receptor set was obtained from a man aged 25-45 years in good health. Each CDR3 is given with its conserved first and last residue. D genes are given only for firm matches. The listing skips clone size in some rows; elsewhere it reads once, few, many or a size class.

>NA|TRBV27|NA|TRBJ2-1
TGTGCCAGCAGTCTTCGGGACTTCGCTAGGAATGAGCAGTTCTTC
CASSLRDFARNEQFF
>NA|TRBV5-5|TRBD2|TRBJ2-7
TGTGCCAGCAGCGGACTAGCCTACGAGCAGTACTTC
CASSGLAYEQYF
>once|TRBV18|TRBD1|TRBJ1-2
TGTGCCAGCTCACTCGAACTACCGGGACAGGACGACTATGGCTACACCTTC
CASSLELPGQDDYGYTF
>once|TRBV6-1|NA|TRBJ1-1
TGTGCCAGCAGTTATACAGGGATCGCTGAAGCTTTCTTT
CASSYTGIAEAFF
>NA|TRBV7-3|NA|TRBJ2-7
TGTGCCAGCAGCTTATCGGCAGGTTTACCCTACGAGCAGTACTTC
CASSLSAGLPYEQYF
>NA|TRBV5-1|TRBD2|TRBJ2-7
TGCGCCAGCAGCCCCTTCGAAGCGGGACCCTACGAGCAGTACTTC
CASSPFEAGPYEQYF
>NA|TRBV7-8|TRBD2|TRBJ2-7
TGTGCCAGCAGCCTACCGACTAGCGGGCTTGGCTACGAGCAGTACTTC
CASSLPTSGLGYEQYF
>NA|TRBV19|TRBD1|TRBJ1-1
TGTGCCAGTACCAAACTTCGACAGGGAGTGAACACTGAAGCTTTCTTT
CASTKLRQGVNTEAFF
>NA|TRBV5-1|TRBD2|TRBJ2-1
TGCGCCAGCAGTACCGAGGTCCATCTAGCGGGATACTACAATGAGCAGTTCTTC
CASSTEVHLAGYYNEQFF
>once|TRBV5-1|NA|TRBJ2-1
TGCGCCAGCAGCTCCCCGGGCTTACGAGACAATGAGCAGTTCTTC
CASSSPGLRDNEQFF
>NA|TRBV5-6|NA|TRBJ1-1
TGTGCCAGCAGCTTTGGACAGTCAAACACTGAAGCTTTCTTT
CASSFGQSNTEAFF
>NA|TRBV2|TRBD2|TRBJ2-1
TGTGCCAGCAGCCTAGCGGGATTTGATGAGCAGTTCTTC
CASSLAGFDEQFF
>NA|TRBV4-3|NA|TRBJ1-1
TGCGCCAGCAGCCTCGCCCCCCGGGGTGAAGCTTTCTTT
CASSLAPRGEAFF
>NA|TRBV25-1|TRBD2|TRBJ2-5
TGTGCCAGCAGTGGACTAGCGGGAGGTTCAGAGACCCAGTACTTC
CASSGLAGGSETQYF
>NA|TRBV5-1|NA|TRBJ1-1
TGCGCCAGCAGCTTGGTCGCAGACCCGAGGAAGGAAGCTTTCTTT
CASSLVADPRKEAFF
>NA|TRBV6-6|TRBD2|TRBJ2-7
TGTGCCAGCGGCCCAGCGGGACTCCCCTACGAGCAGTACTTC
CASGPAGLPYEQYF
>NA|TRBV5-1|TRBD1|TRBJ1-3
TGCGCCAGCAGCTTCGCCCCAGGGGGCAGCTCTGGAAACACCATATATTTT
CASSFAPGGSSGNTIYF
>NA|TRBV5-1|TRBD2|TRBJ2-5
TGCGCCAGCAGCTCAGGACTAGCGGTTCAAGAGACCCAGTACTTC
CASSSGLAVQETQYF
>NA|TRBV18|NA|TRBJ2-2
TGTGCCAGCTCACCAAAATCTATCGGGGAGCTGTTTTTT
CASSPKSIGELFF
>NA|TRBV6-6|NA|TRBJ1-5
TGTGCCAGCAGTTACGAAGAAGGAGGTCAGCCCCAGCATTTT
CASSYEEGGQPQHF
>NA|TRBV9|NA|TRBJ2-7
TGTGCCAGCAGCCCGCACGCGGAGATAGGCGAGCAGTACTTC
CASSPHAEIGEQYF
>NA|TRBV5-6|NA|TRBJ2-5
TGTGCCAGCAGCTTGGCTGAGACCCAGTACTTC
CASSLAETQYF
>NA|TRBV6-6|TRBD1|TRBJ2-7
TGTGCCAGCAGTTACTCGGGACAGGGTATCTACGAGCAGTACTTC
CASSYSGQGIYEQYF
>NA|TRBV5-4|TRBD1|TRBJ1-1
TGTGCCAGCAGCCCAGGGACAGTAGGTCTCGGAGCTTTCTTT
CASSPGTVGLGAFF
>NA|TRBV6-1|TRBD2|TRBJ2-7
TGTGCCAGCAGTGGACTAGCGGGAGTAAACGAGCAGTACTTC
CASSGLAGVNEQYF
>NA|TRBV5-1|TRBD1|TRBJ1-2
TGCGCCAGCAGCTTGGAGGTGACAGGGAAAGGCTCCTATGGCTACACCTTC
CASSLEVTGKGSYGYTF
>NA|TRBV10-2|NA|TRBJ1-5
TGCGCCAGCAGTGAGTCGGGAGGGAGGCGACAGCCCCAGCATTTT
CASSESGGRRQPQHF
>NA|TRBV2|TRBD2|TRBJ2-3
TGTGCCAGCAGTGATGGGACTAGCGGGTTAGTATCCGGTACGCAGTATTTT
CASSDGTSGLVSGTQYF
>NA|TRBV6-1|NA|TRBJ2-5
TGTGCCAGCAGTGAAGTACGGGTTGGTGAGACCCAGTACTTC
CASSEVRVGETQYF
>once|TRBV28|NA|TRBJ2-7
TGTGCCAGCAGTTTCAGCTACGAGCAGTACTTC
CASSFSYEQYF
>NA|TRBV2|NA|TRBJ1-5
TGTGCCAGCAGTGTCCAGGGTGGGGATCAGCCCCAGCATTTT
CASSVQGGDQPQHF
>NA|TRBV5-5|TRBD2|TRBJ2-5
TGTGCCAGCAGCCGCCTAGCGGGAGGGGGATGGGAGACCCAGTACTTC
CASSRLAGGGWETQYF
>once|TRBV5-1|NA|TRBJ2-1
TGCGCCAGCAGCCTATTCGGGATTGCAGGGGAGTACAATGAGCAGTTCTTC
CASSLFGIAGEYNEQFF
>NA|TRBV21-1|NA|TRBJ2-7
TGTGCCAGCAGCATCGGCAGGGTTCTCTCCTACGAGCAGTACTTC
CASSIGRVLSYEQYF
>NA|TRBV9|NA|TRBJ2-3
TGTGCCAGCAGCGTAGCTCCCAGCACAGATACGCAGTATTTT
CASSVAPSTDTQYF
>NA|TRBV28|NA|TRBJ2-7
TGTGCCAGCACCATTGGGGCGGGGAGACTCTACGAGCAGTACTTC
CASTIGAGRLYEQYF
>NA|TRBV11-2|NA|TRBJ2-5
TGTGCCAGCAGCCCCGGATCACCTACGAGTAAAGAGACCCAGTACTTC
CASSPGSPTSKETQYF
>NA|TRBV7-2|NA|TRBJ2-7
TGTGCCAGCAGCCCGATGTGGACCGTCTACGAGCAGTACTTC
CASSPMWTVYEQYF
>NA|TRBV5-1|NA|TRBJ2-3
TGCGCCAGCAGCTTGGAGGGAGTCACAGATACGCAGTATTTT
CASSLEGVTDTQYF
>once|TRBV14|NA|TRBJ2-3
TGTGCCAGCAGCCAAGCACGCGGGGGCACAGATACGCAGTATTTT
CASSQARGGTDTQYF
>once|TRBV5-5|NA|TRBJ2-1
TGTGCCAGCAGCCCCATCCAATGGGATGAGCAGTTCTTC
CASSPIQWDEQFF
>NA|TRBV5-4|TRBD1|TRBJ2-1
TGTGCCAGCAGCTTGGCCGAAAGGGGGCCATACAATGAGCAGTTCTTC
CASSLAERGPYNEQFF
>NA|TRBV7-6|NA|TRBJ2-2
TGTGCCAGCAGCTTGTACGCGCGGGTGAACACCGGGGAGCTGTTTTTT
CASSLYARVNTGELFF
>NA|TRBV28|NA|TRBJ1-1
TGTGCCAGCAGCCTCAGTTACACTGAAGCTTTCTTT
CASSLSYTEAFF
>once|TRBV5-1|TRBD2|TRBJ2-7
TGCGCCAGCAGCATGGGACTAGCGGATTACTACGAGCAGTACTTC
CASSMGLADYYEQYF
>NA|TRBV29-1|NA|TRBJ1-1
TGCAGCGTTTTGGATATGGACACTTTGAACACTGAAGCTTTCTTT
CSVLDMDTLNTEAFF
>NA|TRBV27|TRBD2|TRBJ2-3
TGTGCCGCGGGGCCCCCCAGCGGGAGAGATACGCAGTATTTT
CAAGPPSGRDTQYF
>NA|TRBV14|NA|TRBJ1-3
TGTGCCAGCAGCCCGCCACCAGGAGGAAACACCATATATTTT
CASSPPPGGNTIYF
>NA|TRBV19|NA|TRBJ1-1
TGTGCCAGTAGTGTAACAGGGAACTCTGAAGCTTTCTTT
CASSVTGNSEAFF
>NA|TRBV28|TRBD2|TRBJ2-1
TGTGCCAGCAGTCTTAGCGGGGTTAAGAATGAGCAGTTCTTC
CASSLSGVKNEQFF
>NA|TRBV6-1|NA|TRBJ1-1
TGTGCCAGCAGCTCCGCGGCAGGGATAAACACTGAAGCTTTCTTT
CASSSAAGINTEAFF
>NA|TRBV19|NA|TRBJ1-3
TGTGCCAGTAAGACTGTCAGGAACACCATATATTTT
CASKTVRNTIYF